Following are 8 T cell receptor beta chains from one sample sequenced in a study of T cells in Graves' hyperthyroidism and ophthalmopathy. The investigators amplified TCR beta CDR3 regions from RNA transcripts. The HTBI primer set was used in a first-round RT-PCR of the TCR CDR3. TCRdb re-called the multiplex PCR reads with MiXCR, one entry per CDR3 protein. The table records around 280,000 distinct CDR3 sequences, approximately 12% of them present only once. Sequencing was done on a sample of blood. The receptors come from a young woman with Graves' hyperthyroidism that later progressed to Graves' ophthalmopathy.

This clonotype was observed a handful of times. The V gene is TRBV20-1, the J gene TRBJ1-5, with D possibly matching TRBD1 (5 bases). Germline CDR1 reads DFQATT; CDR2 reads SNEGSKA (reference sequence). V lost 0 bases to trimming and J lost 7 bases, with 19 bases between them. The CDR3 extends over 16 amino acids. CDR3 bases: TGCAGTGCTAGAGATTCAGGGACGATGGGTAGCCAGCCCCAGCATTTT. It encodes CSARDSGTMGSQPQHF.

This clonotype has ten or more counts. The chain employs TRBV6-8 and TRBJ2-2, with D tentatively TRBD2 (5 bases). The germline V gene encodes CDR1 MNHGY and CDR2 SAAAGT. V was clipped by 5 bases and J by 0 bases, with 16 bases between them. CDR3 size: 17 residues. The CDR3: CASSPWRVWTNTGELFF. CDR3 DNA: TGTGCCAGCAGTCCCTGGCGGGTGTGGACGAACACCGGGGAGCTGTTTTTT.

Many counts were recorded for this clonotype. The V gene is TRBV6-1, the J gene TRBJ1-1, with D possibly being TRBD1 (5 bases). This CDR3 is built from 14 residues. V was trimmed by 6 bases and J by 2 bases, leaving 13 bases between them. CDR1 is MNHNS, CDR2 SASEGT, per germline. The CDR3 nucleotides are TGTGCCAGCAGACTCCTCCAGGGTAACACTGAAGCTTTCTTT. Residues: CASRLLQGNTEAFF.

This clonotype was seen only a few times. V and J are TRBV6-2 or TRBV6-3 and TRBJ1-4; no firm D call. There are 21 residues in the CDR3. Trimming took off 0 bases at V and 0 bases at J, with 23 bases between the two ends. CDR1 is MNHEY and CDR2 is SVGEGT in the germline V gene. DNA for the CDR3: TGTGCCAGCAGTTACTCGACGTTAAGTCAAAGTGATTACTCAACTAATGAAAAACTGTTTTTT. Its protein product is CASSYSTLSQSDYSTNEKLFF.

A few counts support this clonotype. V and J are TRBV7-9 and TRBJ2-1; a weak D match, TRBD2 (6 bases). The CDR3 length is 17 residues. Germline-derived CDR1 and CDR2 are SEHNR and FQNEAQ (reference sequence). Trimming pared 4 bases from V and 7 bases from J, leaving 23 bases between. CDR3 nucleotides: TGTGCCAGCAGCTCCAACGCCCCGGGGGAATTTGGAAATGAGCAGTTCTTC. Translation gives CASSSNAPGEFGNEQFF.

The J gene is TRBJ1-4, the V gene TRBV5-5; D unclear. V gave up 2 bases and J gave up 7 bases, with 15 bases separating them. Germline CDR1 SGHKS, CDR2 YYEKEE (reference sequence). The CDR3 totals 15 residues. In DNA form, the CDR3 reads TGTGCCAGCAGCTTCTTGGGAGGCTATGCTGAAAAACTGTTTTTT. This sequence encodes CASSFLGGYAEKLFF.

This clonotype was seen many times. The V and J genes are TRBV7-3 and TRBJ2-3; TRBD1 matches at 10 bases. Germline lookup yields CDR1 SGHTA and CDR2 FQGTGA. V shed 5 bases and J 1 base; nucleotides not matched to a gene: 6. The CDR3 has 16 amino acids. DNA of the CDR3: TGTGCCAGCAGCCCCCGGGACAGGGGAGGCACAGATACGCAGTATTTT. This gives the protein CASSPRDRGGTDTQYF.

V usage is TRBV15 and J usage is TRBJ1-1; TRBD1 might be the D (6 bases). Germline V lookup: CDR1 LNHNV, CDR2 YYDKDF (reference sequence). The V end was cut by 0 bases, the J end by 7 bases, with 12 bases between. This CDR3 has 14 amino acids. The CDR3 region is CATSRDGGSIEAFF. Here the CDR3 DNA reads TGTGCCACCAGCAGAGATGGGGGCTCAATTGAAGCTTTCTTT.